The rows below give T cell receptor beta chains drawn from one sample of a study of T cell responses to AZD1222 COVID-19 vaccine. Measured with immunoSEQ multiplex PCR; TCRdb has only the in-frame clones, and not every one. The data contain around 130,000 clones, about 89% of them singletons. The sequenced sample was peripheral blood, obtained 28 days after the second dose of the MenACWY control vaccine. These receptors were taken from an adult who received the MenACWY meningococcal vaccine as a control. The CDR3 runs from the conserved cysteine through the conserved F or W. D genes are given only for firm matches.

d_gene: -; v_gene: TRBV10-3; j_gene: TRBJ2-6; CDR3nt: TGTGCCATCACCGGGGGGCCAGGTGGAACTGGGGCCAACGTCCTGACTTTC; CDR3aa: CAITGGPGGTGANVLTF
d_gene: -; v_gene: TRBV3-1/TRBV3-2; j_gene: TRBJ2-7; CDR3nt: TGTGCCAGCAGTCGCCGTCCCGTCTCCGAGCAGTACTTC; CDR3aa: CASSRRPVSEQYF
d_gene: -; v_gene: TRBV2; j_gene: TRBJ1-4; CDR3nt: TGTGCCAGCAATGGGGGTGACAGGGAAAAACTGTTTTTT; CDR3aa: CASNGGDREKLFF
d_gene: TRBD2; v_gene: TRBV6-1; j_gene: TRBJ2-5; CDR3nt: TGTGCCAGCAGTGAAGCAGGGTTCCGCGGGAGGGCATCAAAACAAGAGACCCAGTACTTC; CDR3aa: CASSEAGFRGRASKQETQYF
d_gene: TRBD1; v_gene: TRBV24-1; j_gene: TRBJ2-1; CDR3nt: TGTGCCACCAGTGAAAACACAGGGGTGCCTAGGGATGAGCAGTTCTTC; CDR3aa: CATSENTGVPRDEQFF
d_gene: -; v_gene: TRBV12-3/TRBV12-4; j_gene: TRBJ2-3; CDR3nt: TGTGCCAGCGCGGGCGGATACACAGATACGCAGTATTTT; CDR3aa: CASAGGYTDTQYF
d_gene: -; v_gene: TRBV7-2; j_gene: TRBJ1-5; CDR3nt: TGTGCCAGCAGCTTAGCGTGGGGTGGGGTCGGCAATCAGCCCCAGCATTTT; CDR3aa: CASSLAWGGVGNQPQHF
d_gene: -; v_gene: TRBV5-5; j_gene: TRBJ1-6; CDR3nt: TGTGCCAGCAGCCCGGACGGAGATAATTCACCCCTCCACTTT; CDR3aa: CASSPDGDNSPLHF
d_gene: TRBD1; v_gene: TRBV30; j_gene: TRBJ1-5; CDR3nt: TGTGCCTGGGACAGGGGGTTTAGTATCAATCAGCCCCAGCATTTT; CDR3aa: CAWDRGFSINQPQHF
d_gene: -; v_gene: TRBV24-1; j_gene: TRBJ2-1; CDR3nt: TGTGCCACCAGTGAGGGATTGATTGAGCAGTTCTTC; CDR3aa: CATSEGLIEQFF
d_gene: -; v_gene: TRBV10-3; j_gene: TRBJ1-2; CDR3nt: TGTGCCATCAGTGACCCAAAACCTAACTATGGCTACACCTTC; CDR3aa: CAISDPKPNYGYTF
d_gene: -; v_gene: TRBV24-1; j_gene: TRBJ1-4; CDR3nt: TGTGCCACCAGTGCGGGCGGGGCAGCCTTAGAAAAACTGTTTTTT; CDR3aa: CATSAGGAALEKLFF
d_gene: TRBD2; v_gene: TRBV29-1; j_gene: TRBJ2-3; CDR3nt: TGCAGCGTTGGCGGGAGGCCAGGAGATACGCAGTATTTT; CDR3aa: CSVGGRPGDTQYF
d_gene: TRBD2; v_gene: TRBV13; j_gene: TRBJ2-3; CDR3nt: TGTGCCAGCAGCCCTAGGACTAGCGGCGGCACAGATACGCAGTATTTT; CDR3aa: CASSPRTSGGTDTQYF
d_gene: -; v_gene: TRBV5-5; j_gene: TRBJ2-5; CDR3nt: TGTGCCAGCAGCCCTTTGACGTCCCAAGAGACCCAGTACTTC; CDR3aa: CASSPLTSQETQYF
d_gene: -; v_gene: TRBV9; j_gene: TRBJ2-5; CDR3nt: TGTGCCAGCAGCGTAGTTTGGGGAGCGGAGACCCAGTACTTC; CDR3aa: CASSVVWGAETQYF
d_gene: -; v_gene: TRBV6-1; j_gene: TRBJ1-4; CDR3nt: TGTGCCAGCAGTGAGGCTAACCAAGGGTGGGAAAAACTGTTTTTT; CDR3aa: CASSEANQGWEKLFF